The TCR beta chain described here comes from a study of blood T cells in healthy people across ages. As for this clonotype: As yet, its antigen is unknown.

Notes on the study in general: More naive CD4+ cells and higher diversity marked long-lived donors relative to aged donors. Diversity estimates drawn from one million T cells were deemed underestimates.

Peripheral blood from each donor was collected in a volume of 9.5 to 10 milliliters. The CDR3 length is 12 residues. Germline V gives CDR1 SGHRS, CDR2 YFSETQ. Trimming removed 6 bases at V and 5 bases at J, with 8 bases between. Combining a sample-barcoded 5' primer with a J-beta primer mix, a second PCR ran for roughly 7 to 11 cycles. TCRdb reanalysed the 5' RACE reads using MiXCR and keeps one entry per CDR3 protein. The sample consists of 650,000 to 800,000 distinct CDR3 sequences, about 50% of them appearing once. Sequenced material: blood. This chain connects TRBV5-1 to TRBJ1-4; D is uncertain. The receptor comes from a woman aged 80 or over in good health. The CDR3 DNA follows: TGCGCCAGCAATCGAGGGAATGAAAAACTGTTTTTT. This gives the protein CASNRGNEKLFF.